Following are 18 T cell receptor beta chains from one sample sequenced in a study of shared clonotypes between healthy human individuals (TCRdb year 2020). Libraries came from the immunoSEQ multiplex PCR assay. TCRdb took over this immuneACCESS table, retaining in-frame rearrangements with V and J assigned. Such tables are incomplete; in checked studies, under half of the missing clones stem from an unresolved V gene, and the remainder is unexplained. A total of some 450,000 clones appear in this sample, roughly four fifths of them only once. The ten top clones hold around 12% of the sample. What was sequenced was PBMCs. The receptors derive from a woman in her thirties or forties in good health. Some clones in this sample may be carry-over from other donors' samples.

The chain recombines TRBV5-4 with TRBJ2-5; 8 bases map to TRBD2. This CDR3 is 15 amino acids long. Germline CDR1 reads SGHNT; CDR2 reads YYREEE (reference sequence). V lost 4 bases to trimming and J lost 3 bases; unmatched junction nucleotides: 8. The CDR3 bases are TGTGCCAGCAGCCCCGGGACTAGTCTAGAAGAGACCCAGTACTTC. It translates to CASSPGTSLEETQYF.

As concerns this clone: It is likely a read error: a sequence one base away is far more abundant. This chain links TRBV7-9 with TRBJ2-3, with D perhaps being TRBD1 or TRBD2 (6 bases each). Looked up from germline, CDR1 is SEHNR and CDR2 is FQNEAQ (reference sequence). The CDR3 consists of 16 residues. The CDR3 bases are TGTGCCAGCAGCCCCCCAGGTTCTGGAGGGGGAGATATGCAGTATTTT. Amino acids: CASSPPGSGGGDMQYF.

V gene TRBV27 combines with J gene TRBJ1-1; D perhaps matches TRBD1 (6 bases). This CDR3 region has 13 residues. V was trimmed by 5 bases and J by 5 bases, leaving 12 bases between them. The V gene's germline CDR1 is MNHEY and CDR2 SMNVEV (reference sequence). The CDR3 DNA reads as TGTGCCAGCAGTCCCCAGGGGAGGACTGAAGCTTTCTTT. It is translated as CASSPQGRTEAFF.

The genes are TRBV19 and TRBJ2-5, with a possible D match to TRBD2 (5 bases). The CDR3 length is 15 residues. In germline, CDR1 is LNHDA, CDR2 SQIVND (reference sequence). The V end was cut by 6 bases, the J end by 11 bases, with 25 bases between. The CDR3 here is CASRSLAGLSEEQYF. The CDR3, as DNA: TGTGCCAGTAGATCCCTAGCTGGGCTATCTGAAGAGCAGTACTTC.

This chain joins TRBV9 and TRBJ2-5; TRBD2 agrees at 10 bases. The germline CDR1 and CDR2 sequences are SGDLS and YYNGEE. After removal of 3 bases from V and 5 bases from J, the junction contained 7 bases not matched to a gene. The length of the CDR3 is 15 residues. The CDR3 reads CASSALAGEGETQYF. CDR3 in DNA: TGTGCCAGCAGCGCCCTAGCGGGAGAGGGGGAGACCCAGTACTTC.

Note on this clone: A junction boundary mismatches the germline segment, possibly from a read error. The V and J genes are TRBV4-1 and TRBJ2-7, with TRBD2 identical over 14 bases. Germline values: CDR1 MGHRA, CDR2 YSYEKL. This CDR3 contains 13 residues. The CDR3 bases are TGCGCCAGCAGCACGGGACTAGCGGGAGCCCCCTCTTTC. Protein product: CASSTGLAGAPSF.

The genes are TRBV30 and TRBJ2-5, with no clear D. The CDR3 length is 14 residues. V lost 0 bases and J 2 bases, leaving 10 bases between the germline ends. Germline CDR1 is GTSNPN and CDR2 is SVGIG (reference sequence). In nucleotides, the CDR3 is TGTGCCTGGAGTGTAGGGCAGAGTCAAGAGACCCAGTACTTC. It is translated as CAWSVGQSQETQYF.

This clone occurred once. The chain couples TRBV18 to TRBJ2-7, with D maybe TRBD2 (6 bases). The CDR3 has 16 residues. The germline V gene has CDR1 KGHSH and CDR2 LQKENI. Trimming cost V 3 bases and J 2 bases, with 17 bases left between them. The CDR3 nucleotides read TGTGCCAGCTCACCTTTTCCGGGACTCCCAACCTACGAGCAGTACTTC. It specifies CASSPFPGLPTYEQYF. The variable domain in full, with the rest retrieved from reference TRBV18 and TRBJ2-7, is NAGVMQNPRHLVRRRGQEARLRCSPMKGHSHVYWYRQLPEEGLKFMVYLQKENIIDESGMPKERFSAEFPKEGPSILRIQQVVRGDSAAYFCASSPFPGLPTYEQYFGPGTRLTVT.

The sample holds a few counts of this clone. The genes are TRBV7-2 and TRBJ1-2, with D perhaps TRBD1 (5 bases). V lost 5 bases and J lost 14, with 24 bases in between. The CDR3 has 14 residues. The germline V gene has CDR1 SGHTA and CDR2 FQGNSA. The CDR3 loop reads CASSPGWGAGLITF. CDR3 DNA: TGTGCCAGCAGCCCCGGCTGGGGCGCAGGGCTAATTACCTTC. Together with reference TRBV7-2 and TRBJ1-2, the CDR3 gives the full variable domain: GAGVSQSPSNKVTEKGKDVELRCDPISGHTALYWYRQSLGQGLEFLIYFQGNSAPDKSGLPSDRFSAERTGGSVSTLTIQRTQQEDSAVYLCASSPGWGAGLITFGSGTRLTVV.

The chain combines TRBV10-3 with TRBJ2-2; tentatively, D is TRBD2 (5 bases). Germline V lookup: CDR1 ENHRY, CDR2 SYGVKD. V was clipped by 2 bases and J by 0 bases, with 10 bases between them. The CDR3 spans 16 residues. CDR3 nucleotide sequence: TGTGCCATCAGTGAGATGAGCGGCACGAACACCGGGGAGCTGTTTTTT. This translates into CAISEMSGTNTGELFF.

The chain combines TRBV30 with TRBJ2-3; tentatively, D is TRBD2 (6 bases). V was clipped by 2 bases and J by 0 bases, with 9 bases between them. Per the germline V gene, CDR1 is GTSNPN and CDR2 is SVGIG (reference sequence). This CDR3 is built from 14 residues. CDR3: CAWSWGRSTDTQYF. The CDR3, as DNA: TGTGCCTGGAGTTGGGGGAGGAGCACAGATACGCAGTATTTT. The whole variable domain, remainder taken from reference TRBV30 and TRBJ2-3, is SQTIHQWPATLVQPVGSPLSLECTVEGTSNPNLYWYRQAAGRGLQLLFYSVGIGQISSEVPQNLSASRPQDRQFILSSKKLLLSDSGFYLCAWSWGRSTDTQYFGPGTRLTVL.

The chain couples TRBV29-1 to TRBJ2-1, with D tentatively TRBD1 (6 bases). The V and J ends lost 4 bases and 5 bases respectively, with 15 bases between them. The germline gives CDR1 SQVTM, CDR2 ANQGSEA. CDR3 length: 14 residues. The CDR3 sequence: CSVAPGTLNNEQFF. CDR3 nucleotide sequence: TGCAGCGTTGCCCCCGGGACACTTAACAATGAGCAGTTCTTC.

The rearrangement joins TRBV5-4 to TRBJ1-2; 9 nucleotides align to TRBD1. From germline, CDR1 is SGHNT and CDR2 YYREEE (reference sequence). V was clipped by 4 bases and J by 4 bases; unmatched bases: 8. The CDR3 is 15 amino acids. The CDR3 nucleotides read TGTGCCAGCAGCGATTCCGGGACAGGGATCTATGGCTACACCTTC. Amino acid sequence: CASSDSGTGIYGYTF.

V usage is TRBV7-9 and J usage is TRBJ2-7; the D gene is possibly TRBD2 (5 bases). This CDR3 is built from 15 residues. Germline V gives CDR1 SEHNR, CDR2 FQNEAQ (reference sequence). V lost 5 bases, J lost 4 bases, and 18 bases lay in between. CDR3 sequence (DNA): TGTGCCAGCAGCGTCAGCGGAAATGGAGCTTACGAGCAGTACTTC. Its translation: CASSVSGNGAYEQYF.

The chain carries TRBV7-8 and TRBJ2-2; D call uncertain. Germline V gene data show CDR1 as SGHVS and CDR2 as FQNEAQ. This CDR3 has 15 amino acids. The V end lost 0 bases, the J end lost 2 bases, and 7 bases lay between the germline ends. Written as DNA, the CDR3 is TGTGCCAGCAGCTTAGCTTGGCTCAACACCGGGGAGCTGTTTTTT. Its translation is CASSLAWLNTGELFF. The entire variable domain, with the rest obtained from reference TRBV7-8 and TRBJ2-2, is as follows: GAGVSQSPRYKVAKRGQDVALRCDPISGHVSLFWYQQALGQGPEFLTYFQNEAQLDKSGLPSDRFFAERPEGSVSTLKIQRTQQEDSAVYLCASSLAWLNTGELFFGEGSRLTVL.

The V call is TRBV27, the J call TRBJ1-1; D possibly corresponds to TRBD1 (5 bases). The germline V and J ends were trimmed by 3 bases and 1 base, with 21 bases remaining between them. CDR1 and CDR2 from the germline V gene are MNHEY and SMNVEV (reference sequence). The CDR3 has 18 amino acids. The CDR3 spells CASSLAALTGQGNTEAFF. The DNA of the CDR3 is TGTGCCAGCAGTTTGGCCGCCCTCACCGGTCAGGGGAACACTGAAGCTTTCTTT.

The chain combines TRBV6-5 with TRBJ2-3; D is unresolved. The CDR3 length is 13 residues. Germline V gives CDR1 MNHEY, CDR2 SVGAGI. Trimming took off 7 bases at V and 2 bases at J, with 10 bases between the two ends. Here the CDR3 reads CASTRPNTDTQYF. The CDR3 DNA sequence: TGTGCCAGCACCCGACCTAACACAGATACGCAGTATTTT.

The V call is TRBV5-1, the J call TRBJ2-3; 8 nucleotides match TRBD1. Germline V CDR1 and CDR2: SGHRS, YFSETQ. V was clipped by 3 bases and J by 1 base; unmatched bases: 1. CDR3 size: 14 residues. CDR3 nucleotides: TGCGCCAGCAGCTGGGGACAGGGCACAGATACGCAGTATTTT. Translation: CASSWGQGTDTQYF.